The table lists the clone carrying this T cell receptor (beta chain) with a few counts. Antigen specificity is unknown. V lost 6 bases and J lost 4, with 18 bases in between. The CDR3 extends over 14 amino acids. From germline, CDR1 is SQVTM and CDR2 ANQGSEA. With a J-beta primer mix and a sample-barcoded 5' primer, a second PCR ran 7 to 11 cycles. Each CDR3 protein is one row after TCRdb ran MiXCR on the 5' RACE reads. The sample holds about a million distinct CDR3 sequences; roughly 52% are singletons and the top ten take 13%. This sample was taken from a study of blood T cells in healthy people across ages. Across the whole study: Capture by template switching was about one barcoded beta molecule per two T cells.

Study-wide results and limits: Without sorted subsets, naive and antigen-experienced compartments could not be conclusively compared.

The sequencing sample was made of blood. The TCR was taken from a man aged 25-40 years in good health. V is TRBV29-1 and J is TRBJ1-2; unclear D gene. The CDR3 loop is CSVWNPGSSYGYTF. The DNA for the CDR3 is TGCAGCGTCTGGAACCCGGGATCTTCCTATGGCTACACCTTC.